These 10 T cell receptor beta chains were sequenced from one sample in a study of blood T cell repertoires in COVID-19. TCRdb keeps only in-frame clones here, not all; method: immunoSEQ multiplex PCR. The repertoire holds about 260,000 clones, with about 85% as singletons. The specimen was peripheral blood. All receptors derive from a human donor in a cohort sampled during active COVID-19.

The rearrangement links TRBV14 to TRBJ2-3; a possible D gene is TRBD2 (5 bases). Germline CDR1 and CDR2: SGHDN and FVKESK. Trimming removed 0 bases from V and 7 bases from J, with 11 bases in between. The CDR3 length is 14 residues. CDR3: CASSQELVLNTQYF. The CDR3 DNA sequence: TGTGCCAGCAGCCAAGAACTAGTACTAAATACGCAGTATTTT.

The chain combines TRBV27 with TRBJ1-5; TRBD1 matches 10 bases. CDR1 is MNHEY and CDR2 is SMNVEV in the germline V gene (reference sequence). There are 16 residues in the CDR3. V shed 0 bases, J shed 6 bases, and the junction held 5 bases outside the gene matches. CDR3 bases: TGTGCCAGCAGTTTATCCGGGACAGGGGCAGGTCAGCCCCAGCATTTT. As protein: CASSLSGTGAGQPQHF.

The chain employs TRBV27 and TRBJ2-1, with 11 bases lining up with TRBD2. Trimming took 3 bases from V and 8 from J; bases not matched to a gene: 9. In germline, CDR1 is MNHEY, CDR2 SMNVEV (reference sequence). The CDR3 runs to 16 residues. CDR3 in amino acids: CASSFSRLAGFYEQFF. CDR3 nucleotides: TGTGCCAGCAGTTTCTCCCGACTAGCGGGATTTTATGAGCAGTTCTTC.

This chain links TRBV4-2 with TRBJ2-1, with a possible D match to TRBD2 (6 bases). Deletions cut 3 bases from V and 13 bases from J, with 10 bases between. The CDR3 is 11 amino acids. The V gene's germline CDR1 is LGHNA and CDR2 YNFKEQ. The CDR3 DNA reads TGTGCCAGCAGCCAGGGGGGACCTCAGTTCTTC. Amino acids: CASSQGGPQFF.

This clone has a single count. This chain links TRBV7-2 with TRBJ2-3; the D gene is possibly TRBD1 (5 bases). The CDR3 totals 13 residues. Looked up from germline, CDR1 is SGHTA and CDR2 is FQGNSA. V lost 5 bases and J lost 8, with 14 bases in between. The CDR3 sequence is CASSLGHLGTQYF. The CDR3 DNA sequence: TGTGCCAGCAGCCTGGGGCATCTTGGTACGCAGTATTTT.

The rearrangement links TRBV6-1 to TRBJ1-5, with D unresolved. The CDR3 is 19 amino acids. In germline, CDR1 is MNHNS, CDR2 SASEGT. V shed 4 bases and J shed 0 bases, with 22 bases lying between them. Here the CDR3 reads CASSVLGGLEIYSNQPQHF. CDR3 nucleotides: TGTGCCAGCAGTGTCCTGGGAGGGCTTGAGATTTATAGCAATCAGCCCCAGCATTTT.

The rearrangement links TRBV7-6 to TRBJ1-1, with D possibly matching TRBD1 (5 bases). This CDR3 is built from 12 residues. Trimming pared 5 bases from V and 1 base from J, leaving 5 bases between. From germline, CDR1 is SGHVS and CDR2 FNYEAQ. DNA for the CDR3: TGTGCCAGCAGCCAGGGGAACACTGAAGCTTTCTTT. Amino acid sequence: CASSQGNTEAFF.

The genes are TRBV18 and TRBJ2-5, with no clear D. CDR3 length: 13 residues. V dropped 2 bases and J dropped 4 bases, with 8 bases sitting between them. Germline CDR1 and CDR2: KGHSH and LQKENI. DNA of the CDR3: TGTGCCAGCTCACCATCAGTTGTAGAGACCCAGTACTTC. Protein sequence: CASSPSVVETQYF.

This chain connects TRBV25-1 to TRBJ2-1, with TRBD1 identical over 9 bases. From germline, CDR1 is MGHDK and CDR2 SYGVNS. V was pared by 4 bases and J by 6 bases, with 7 bases of the junction left unmatched. The CDR3 spans 15 residues. In nucleotides, the CDR3 is TGTGCCAGCAGTGGAGGGACAGGGCGCGGCAATGAGCAGTTCTTC. Translated, it gives CASSGGTGRGNEQFF.

Comments on this clone: The sample has other DNA sequences that encode this CDR3 too. The chain couples TRBV4-1 to TRBJ2-7; tentatively, D is TRBD1 (6 bases). The length of the CDR3 is 14 residues. V was trimmed by 3 bases and J by 4 bases, leaving 13 bases between them. Germline-derived CDR1 and CDR2 are MGHRA and YSYEKL. CDR3 amino acids: CASSQPGHLYEQYF. The CDR3 nucleotides are TGCGCCAGCAGCCAGCCGGGACATTTGTACGAGCAGTACTTC.